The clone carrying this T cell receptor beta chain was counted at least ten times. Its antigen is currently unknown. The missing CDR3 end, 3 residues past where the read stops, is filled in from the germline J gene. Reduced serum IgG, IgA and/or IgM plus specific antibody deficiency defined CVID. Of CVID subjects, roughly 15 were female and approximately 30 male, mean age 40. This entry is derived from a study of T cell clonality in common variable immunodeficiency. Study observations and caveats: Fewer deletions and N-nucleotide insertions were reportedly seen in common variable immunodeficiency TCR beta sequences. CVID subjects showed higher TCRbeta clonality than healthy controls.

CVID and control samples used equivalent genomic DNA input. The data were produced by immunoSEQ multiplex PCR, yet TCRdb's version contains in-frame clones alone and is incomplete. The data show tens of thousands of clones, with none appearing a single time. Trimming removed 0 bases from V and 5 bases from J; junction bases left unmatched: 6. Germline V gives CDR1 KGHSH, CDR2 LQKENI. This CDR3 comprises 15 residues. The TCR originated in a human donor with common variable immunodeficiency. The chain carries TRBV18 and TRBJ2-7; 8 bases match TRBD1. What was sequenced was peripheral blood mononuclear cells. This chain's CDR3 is CASSPPDRALHEQYF. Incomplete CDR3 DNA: TGTGCCAGCTCACCACCGGACAGGGCCTTACACGAG.